These 25 T cell receptor beta chains were sequenced from one sample in a study of cytomegalovirus exposure and HLA in healthy donors. PCR was performed using 60 Vbeta and 13 Jbeta primers. The protocol was immunoSEQ multiplex PCR, while the TCRdb copy is restricted to in-frame clones and leaves out a portion. The table shows some 200,000 clones, with approximately 78% occurring only once. Source material: PBMCs. These receptors came from a woman aged 45-65 years in good health and CMV-seropositive.

As for this clone: At one of its ends the junction is not consistent with the germline gene, which may arise from a read error. This chain's CDR3 is CAIRALSGSGANGLTF. As DNA, the CDR3 is TGTGCCATCAGAGCCCTGAGTGGCTCTGGGGCCAACGGCCTGACTTTC. V usage is TRBV10-3 and J usage is TRBJ2-6; D is possibly TRBD1 (5 bases). CDR1 and CDR2 from the germline V gene are ENHRY and SYGVKD. The CDR3 totals 16 residues.

The rearrangement uses TRBV30 and TRBJ1-4, with D possibly matching TRBD1 (6 bases). Germline values: CDR1 GTSNPN, CDR2 SVGIG (reference sequence). V lost 0 bases to trimming and J lost 7 bases, with 12 bases between them. This CDR3 region has 14 residues. CDR3 sequence reads: CAWSVQGLGEKLFF. DNA for the CDR3: TGTGCCTGGAGTGTCCAGGGGTTAGGTGAAAAACTGTTTTTT.

The gene calls are TRBV7-9 and TRBJ1-6, with 9 nucleotides matching TRBD1. V lost 1 base, J lost 10 bases, and 8 bases stayed unmatched. The CDR3 runs 16 residues. Germline values: CDR1 SEHNR, CDR2 FQNEAQ (reference sequence). As DNA, the CDR3 is TGTGCCAGCAGCTTAGGGCTAACAGGGGGCGAATCACCCCTCCACTTT. This encodes CASSLGLTGGESPLHF.

This sequence joins TRBV7-2 and TRBJ1-5; 8 bases fit TRBD1. The J segment lost 5 bases and the V segment lost 6 bases, leaving 9 bases of the junction unmatched. Per the germline V gene, CDR1 is SGHTA and CDR2 is FQGNSA. The CDR3 loop spans 15 amino acids. Here the CDR3 reads CASSSWTGRDQPQHF. CDR3 DNA: TGTGCCAGCAGTTCCTGGACAGGGCGGGATCAGCCCCAGCATTTT.

The chain links TRBV28 to TRBJ1-2, with 8 bases fitting TRBD1. V gave up 3 bases and J gave up 7 bases; unmatched junction bases: 4. The CDR3 is made up of 13 amino acids. Germline CDR1 is MDHEN and CDR2 is SYDVKM. CDR3 DNA: TGTGCCAGCAGTTTGGACAGGGTGGGTGGCTACACCTTC. It translates to CASSLDRVGGYTF.

The chain recombines TRBV29-1 with TRBJ2-1, with a tentative D call TRBD1 (7 bases). There are 12 residues in the CDR3. CDR1 is SQVTM, CDR2 ANQGSEA, per germline. V lost 1 base to trimming and J lost 9 bases, with 10 bases between them. Written as DNA, the CDR3 is TGCAGCGTTGAAGGACAGGGAGGTGAGCAGTTCTTC. This encodes CSVEGQGGEQFF.

J is TRBJ1-5 and V is TRBV28, with D possibly TRBD1 on 5 matching bases. Germline CDR1 is MDHEN and CDR2 is SYDVKM. The V and J ends lost 10 bases and 6 bases respectively, with 13 bases between them. The CDR3 runs to 12 residues. The CDR3 DNA sequence: TGTGCCACGGGTAGGGGATCTCAGCCCCAGCATTTT. Encoded protein: CATGRGSQPQHF.

The chain recombines TRBV5-8 with TRBJ1-6, with TRBD1 as a possible D gene (6 bases). Germline V gene data show CDR1 as SGHTS and CDR2 as YDEGEE. The V end lost 0 bases, the J end lost 7 bases, and 8 bases lay between the germline ends. The length of the CDR3 is 14 residues. In nucleotides, the CDR3 is TGTGCCAGCAGCTTGGGGACAGTCAATTCACCCCTCCACTTT. It codes for CASSLGTVNSPLHF.

V is TRBV5-6 and J is TRBJ2-2, with 7 nucleotides matching TRBD1. Germline assignment: CDR1 SGHDT and CDR2 YYEEEE. V lost 0 bases and J lost 5; bases outside the gene matches: 1. The CDR3 sequence is 14 residues long. The CDR3 DNA reads as TGTGCCAGCAGCTTGGAGGGACAGACCGGGGAGCTGTTTTTT. This translates into CASSLEGQTGELFF.

This sequence joins TRBV10-2 and TRBJ1-5; D is possibly TRBD1 (6 bases). Looked up from germline, CDR1 is WSHSY and CDR2 is SAAADI. The CDR3 has 13 residues. Trimming left V 8 bases short and J 9 bases short, with 17 bases between. The CDR3 reads CASCPGHFGPQHF. As DNA, the CDR3 is TGCGCCAGCTGTCCGGGACACTTCGGGCCCCAGCATTTT.

The chain carries TRBV5-1 and TRBJ2-5; 8 bases are a match to TRBD1. V lost 1 base to trimming and J lost 2 bases; unmatched junction nucleotides: 4. Germline V gene data show CDR1 as SGHRS and CDR2 as YFSETQ. CDR3 size: 15 residues. The CDR3, as DNA: TGCGCCAGCAGCTTGCAGGGGGCGCGGCAAGAGACCCAGTACTTC. Translation: CASSLQGARQETQYF.

This chain links TRBV11-2 with TRBJ2-2; 7 bases are shared with TRBD1. The CDR3 consists of 15 residues. CDR1 SGHAT and CDR2 FQNNGV come from the germline V gene. The junction had 3 bases not matched to a gene; V was cut back by 1 base and J by 4 bases. The CDR3 sequence is CASSLGQGATGELFF. CDR3 coding DNA: TGTGCCAGCAGCTTAGGACAGGGAGCCACCGGGGAGCTGTTTTTT.

This chain connects TRBV7-9 to TRBJ2-7, with D possibly being TRBD2 (6 bases). The V and J ends lost 3 bases and 5 bases respectively, with 11 bases between them. The CDR3 spans 13 residues. The germline CDR1 and CDR2 sequences are SEHNR and FQNEAQ (reference sequence). CDR3 in amino acids: CASSLSGVDEQYF. The CDR3 region has the DNA TGTGCCAGCAGCTTGTCGGGGGTTGACGAGCAGTACTTC.

In the case of this clone: One end of the junction varies from germline; a read error may be responsible. This chain joins TRBV28 and TRBJ2-7, with TRBD2 matching over 10 bases. The CDR3 is made up of 13 amino acids. Germline V gene lookup returns CDR1 MDHEN and CDR2 SYDVKM. The CDR3 sequence: CASSPMGSGRDGF. The CDR3, as DNA: TGTGCCAGCAGTCCTATGGGCAGCGGGAGGGACGGGTTC.

The V call is TRBV11-2, the J call TRBJ1-1; no clear D. The CDR3 length is 12 residues. CDR1 and CDR2 (germline): SGHAT, FQNNGV. Trimming stripped 5 bases from V and 10 bases from J, with 14 bases between. The CDR3: CASSEDGRVAFF. In DNA, the CDR3 is TGTGCCAGCAGCGAGGACGGGCGGGTAGCTTTCTTT.

J is TRBJ2-6 and V is TRBV7-9; D may be TRBD2 (6 bases). Germline V gene lookup returns CDR1 SEHNR and CDR2 FQNEAQ (reference sequence). Trimming pared 2 bases from V and 2 bases from J, leaving 16 bases between. The length of the CDR3 is 18 residues. The CDR3 coding sequence is TGTGCCAGCAGCTTACCATTTACCGGGGGAGCTGGGGCCAACGTCCTGACTTTC. Translating gives CASSLPFTGGAGANVLTF. Complete variable domain (other parts from reference TRBV7-9 and TRBJ2-6): DTGVSQNPRHKITKRGQNVTFRCDPISEHNRLYWYRQTLGQGPEFLTYFQNEAQLEKSRLLSDRFSAERPKGSFSTLEIQRTEQGDSAMYLCASSLPFTGGAGANVLTFGAGSRLTVL.

V gene TRBV5-1 combines with J gene TRBJ2-7; 13 bases map to TRBD2. Trimming took 0 bases from V and 3 from J; bases not matched to a gene: 0. The CDR3 runs to 15 residues. Germline V gene data show CDR1 as SGHRS and CDR2 as YFSETQ. As DNA, the CDR3 is TGCGCCAGCAGCTTGGGGACTAGCGGGAGCTACGAGCAGTACTTC. It codes for CASSLGTSGSYEQYF.

The chain employs TRBV7-9 and TRBJ2-1; 9 nucleotides align to TRBD2. CDR1 and CDR2 from the germline V gene are SEHNR and FQNEAQ (reference sequence). The CDR3 runs to 16 residues. V was pared by 0 bases and J by 5 bases, with 5 bases of the junction left unmatched. The CDR3 here is CASSLARASGNNEQFF. Here the CDR3 DNA reads TGTGCCAGCAGCTTAGCAAGGGCTAGCGGGAACAATGAGCAGTTCTTC.

The V and J genes are TRBV5-1 and TRBJ2-5; unclear D gene. With the DNA end fitting TRBJ2-7 better, the J assignment may be wrong. The length of the CDR3 is 13 residues. CDR1 and CDR2 from the germline V gene are SGHRS and YFSETQ. DNA for the CDR3: TGCGCCAGCAGCTTGACTAACGAGCACGAGCAGTACTTC. Translating gives CASSLTNEHEQYF.

The chain carries TRBV5-1 and TRBJ2-3; possible D gene TRBD2, 7 bases. Germline V gene lookup returns CDR1 SGHRS and CDR2 YFSETQ. The CDR3 has 15 amino acids. With 7 bases removed from V and 2 bases from J, the gap between germline ends came to 17 bases. CDR3 sequence: CASRPGGLNTDTQYF. CDR3 coding DNA: TGCGCCAGCCGCCCGGGGGGCCTTAACACAGATACGCAGTATTTT.

The V gene is TRBV5-4, the J gene TRBJ2-2; 7 bases are shared with TRBD1. In germline, CDR1 is SGHNT, CDR2 YYREEE (reference sequence). This CDR3 region has 15 residues. Losses at the gene ends were 5 bases for V and 3 bases for J; bases not matched to a gene: 7. The CDR3 loop is CASSPGTDYTGELFF. The CDR3 DNA reads TGTGCCAGCAGTCCCGGGACAGACTACACCGGGGAGCTGTTTTTT.

V usage is TRBV28 and J usage is TRBJ2-3, with 7 bases identical to TRBD1. The junction had 6 bases not matched to a gene; V was cut back by 3 bases and J by 6 bases. The CDR3 length is 14 residues. Germline CDR1 and CDR2: MDHEN and SYDVKM. CDR3 DNA sequence: TGTGCCAGCAGTTTCGTGACAGGGATTGATACGCAGTATTTT. Protein: CASSFVTGIDTQYF.

This chain uses TRBV7-6 with TRBJ1-4, with D perhaps TRBD1 (5 bases). The CDR3 covers 15 residues. CDR1 SGHVS and CDR2 FNYEAQ come from the germline V gene. Trimming removed 5 bases at V and 2 bases at J, with 12 bases between. In nucleotides, the CDR3 is TGTGCCAGCAGCCAAATGGGGGGGACTAATGAAAAACTGTTTTTT. This sequence encodes CASSQMGGTNEKLFF.

This clone was counted between two and nine times. The V call is TRBV25-1, the J call TRBJ2-5, with a weak D call TRBD1 (5 bases). With 3 bases removed from V and 4 bases from J, the gap between germline ends came to 15 bases. The CDR3 consists of 15 residues. Germline V gives CDR1 MGHDK, CDR2 SYGVNS. The CDR3: CASSDRQGRAETQYF. CDR3 sequence (DNA): TGTGCCAGCAGTGATCGGCAGGGCAGGGCAGAGACCCAGTACTTC.

The V and J genes are TRBV9 and TRBJ2-3; 11 nucleotides line up with TRBD2. Trimming took 3 bases from V and 6 from J; bases not matched to a gene: 9. Germline V CDR1 and CDR2: SGDLS, YYNGEE. The CDR3 covers 16 residues. The CDR3 DNA sequence: TGTGCCAGCAGCGGAGGGACTAGCGGTAATGGGGATACGCAGTATTTT. Amino acids: CASSGGTSGNGDTQYF.